This passage covers 25 T cell receptor beta chains from one sample sequenced in a study of blood T cell repertoires in COVID-19 (dated by TCRdb to between 2020 and 2021). Library preparation used the immunoSEQ multiplex PCR assay. The immuneACCESS repertoire file appears here via TCRdb, limited to in-frame rearrangements. These files lack a portion of the clones; in checked studies, under half of the deficit traces to unresolved V genes, and the cause of the others is not known. A total of 200,000 to 250,000 clones appear in this sample, around nine tenths of them only once. The ten most abundant clones make up approximately 6.2% of the sample. Source material: peripheral blood. Receptors originate from a man aged 55-75 years who had recovered from COVID-19.

V is TRBV29-1 and J is TRBJ1-2; tentatively, D is TRBD1 (6 bases). V gave up 5 bases and J gave up 4 bases, with 8 bases separating them. The length of the CDR3 is 11 residues. Germline V gene data show CDR1 as SQVTM and CDR2 as ANQGSEA. CDR3 sequence (DNA): TGCAGCGTTCAGGGGAGCTATGGCTACACCTTC. Protein sequence: CSVQGSYGYTF.

The rearrangement joins TRBV7-3 to TRBJ2-7, with D tentatively TRBD1 (6 bases). The CDR3 runs to 12 residues. Between the trimmed V and J ends, which lost 7 bases and 8 bases, there was a span of 15 bases. The germline gives CDR1 SGHTA, CDR2 FQGTGA. CDR3 in DNA: TGTGCCAGCAACACAGGGAGAGGGAAGCAGTACTTC. Amino acids: CASNTGRGKQYF.

Here the CDR3 reads CASSVLAGDSVEQYF. In DNA form, the CDR3 reads TGTGCCAGCAGCGTACTAGCGGGGGATTCTGTCGAGCAGTACTTC. The V and J genes are TRBV9 and TRBJ2-7, with TRBD2 matching over 10 bases. The germline CDR1 and CDR2 sequences are SGDLS and YYNGEE. Losses at the gene ends were 1 base for V and 6 bases for J; bases not matched to a gene: 7. The CDR3 covers 15 residues.

The rearrangement uses TRBV5-1 and TRBJ2-1; 16 positions match TRBD2. The germline V gene has CDR1 SGHRS and CDR2 YFSETQ. This CDR3 is built from 19 residues. The trim removed 4 bases at V and 5 bases at J, leaving 12 bases unmatched. CDR3 loop: CASSPAGLAGGSKDNEQFF. The CDR3, as DNA: TGCGCCAGCAGCCCCGCGGGACTAGCGGGAGGGAGTAAGGACAATGAGCAGTTCTTC.

CDR3 region: CASSPPGARIYEQYF. In DNA form, the CDR3 reads TGTGCCAGCTCACCACCGGGAGCAAGGATTTACGAGCAGTACTTC. J is TRBJ2-7 and V is TRBV18; a possible D gene is TRBD2 (5 bases). CDR1 KGHSH and CDR2 LQKENI come from the germline V gene. V lost 0 bases and J lost 4, with 13 bases in between. This CDR3 is built from 15 residues.

The chain recombines TRBV6-2 or TRBV6-3 with TRBJ1-2; D may be TRBD1 (6 bases). In germline, CDR1 is MNHEY, CDR2 SVGEGT. The CDR3 totals 13 residues. Trimming took off 6 bases at V and 2 bases at J, with 10 bases between the two ends. In DNA form, the CDR3 reads TGTGCCAGCAGCCAAACAGGGAACTATGGCTACACCTTC. Translation gives CASSQTGNYGYTF.

The gene calls are TRBV5-1 and TRBJ2-1; D is perhaps TRBD1 (7 bases). The CDR3 loop spans 13 amino acids. Germline V gene lookup returns CDR1 SGHRS and CDR2 YFSETQ. V lost 7 bases and J 6 bases, leaving 14 bases between the germline ends. The CDR3 here is CASAGQGGNEQFF. The DNA for the CDR3 is TGCGCCAGCGCAGGGCAGGGGGGCAATGAGCAGTTCTTC.

The chain uses TRBV19 and TRBJ2-1; a possible D gene is TRBD2 (6 bases). The V gene's germline CDR1 is LNHDA and CDR2 SQIVND (reference sequence). Trimming took 4 bases from V and 4 from J, leaving 14 bases between them. The CDR3 loop spans 15 amino acids. CDR3 in DNA: TGTGCCAGTAGTACGGGCCGGGGGAGGTACAATGAGCAGTTCTTC. Residues: CASSTGRGRYNEQFF.

This clone was seen just once. The CDR3 loop is CASRVDGLRETQYF. CDR3 DNA sequence: TGTGCCAGCAGGGTAGACGGGTTGCGGGAGACCCAGTACTTC. The chain recombines TRBV6-5 with TRBJ2-5, with unresolved D. This CDR3 has 14 residues. Germline-derived CDR1 and CDR2 are MNHEY and SVGAGI. Trimming shortened V by 6 bases and J by 5 bases, and 16 bases separated the two germline ends.

The rearrangement uses TRBV14 and TRBJ2-3; the D gene is possibly TRBD2 (5 bases). Trimming pared 0 bases from V and 1 base from J, leaving 11 bases between. From germline, CDR1 is SGHDN and CDR2 FVKESK. The CDR3 consists of 16 residues. This CDR3 is CASSQDSSGRTDTQYF. In DNA form, the CDR3 reads TGTGCCAGCAGCCAAGATTCGAGCGGACGCACAGATACGCAGTATTTT.

In DNA form, the CDR3 reads TGCGCCAGCAGCAACGCGGCCGGCACTGAAGCTTTCTTT. Translated, it gives CASSNAAGTEAFF. The rearrangement uses TRBV5-1 and TRBJ1-1; no definite D call. Germline V gives CDR1 SGHRS, CDR2 YFSETQ. The CDR3 has 13 residues. Trimming removed 4 bases at V and 4 bases at J, with 11 bases between.

The chain combines TRBV9 with TRBJ2-2; 9 bases match TRBD2. The CDR3 is made up of 15 amino acids. V shed 4 bases, J shed 4 bases, and the junction held 5 bases outside the gene matches. Germline CDR1 and CDR2: SGDLS and YYNGEE. The CDR3 protein is CASSSGLAFTGELFF. The DNA of the CDR3 is TGTGCCAGCAGCTCGGGACTAGCATTCACCGGGGAGCTGTTTTTT. The variable domain in full, completed from reference TRBV9 and TRBJ2-2, reads DSGVTQTPKHLITATGQRVTLRCSPRSGDLSVYWYQQSLDQGLQFLIQYYNGEERAKGNILERFSAQQFPDLHSELNLSSLELGDSALYFCASSSGLAFTGELFFGEGSRLTVL.

The chain recombines TRBV7-3 with TRBJ2-1, with D maybe TRBD2 (6 bases). There are 15 residues in the CDR3. Trimming took off 5 bases at V and 0 bases at J, with 11 bases between the two ends. Germline CDR1 and CDR2: SGHTA and FQGTGA. The CDR3 sequence is CASSIGGSSYNEQFF. DNA for the CDR3: TGTGCCAGCAGCATCGGGGGTAGCTCCTACAATGAGCAGTTCTTC.

This rearrangement joins TRBV10-3 to TRBJ2-7; 9 bases are a match to TRBD1. Trimming took 2 bases from V and 6 from J; bases not matched to a gene: 11. Per the germline V gene, CDR1 is ENHRY and CDR2 is SYGVKD. CDR3 length: 16 residues. The CDR3 region has the DNA TGTGCCATCAGTGAGACTAGTGGGACAGGGTCCCTCGAGCAGTACTTC. It codes for CAISETSGTGSLEQYF.

This clone was seen once. The chain carries TRBV7-2 and TRBJ2-1, with TRBD2 matching over 11 bases. This CDR3 spans 16 amino acids. With V trimmed by 1 base and J by 9 bases, 8 bases remained unmatched. From germline, CDR1 is SGHTA and CDR2 FQGNSA. The CDR3, as DNA: TGTGCCAGCAGCTTAGGGGCTAGCGGGAGGCCTGGTGAGCAGTTCTTC. This gives the protein CASSLGASGRPGEQFF.

The V gene is TRBV10-3, the J gene TRBJ1-2; TRBD1 matches at 7 bases. The CDR3 consists of 13 residues. Per the germline V gene, CDR1 is ENHRY and CDR2 is SYGVKD. The V segment lost 6 bases and the J segment 2 bases; nucleotides outside the gene matches: 3. CDR3 region: CAISGQANYGYTF. CDR3 coding DNA: TGTGCCATCAGCGGACAGGCCAACTATGGCTACACCTTC.

The rearrangement links TRBV18 to TRBJ1-2, with 7 bases aligning to TRBD1. This CDR3 is 14 amino acids long. V lost 5 bases to trimming and J lost 3 bases; unmatched junction nucleotides: 6. CDR1 KGHSH and CDR2 LQKENI come from the germline V gene. The CDR3 spells CASSGTAGHYGYTF. The CDR3 DNA reads as TGTGCCAGCTCAGGGACAGCCGGGCACTATGGCTACACCTTC.

This clone turned up a few times. The chain carries TRBV5-1 and TRBJ2-2, with D maybe TRBD1 (5 bases). Trimming stripped 2 bases from V and 2 bases from J, with 10 bases between. Germline V gene lookup returns CDR1 SGHRS and CDR2 YFSETQ. This CDR3 spans 15 amino acids. The CDR3: CASSLYDSNTGELFF. The CDR3 DNA is TGCGCCAGCAGCTTATATGACAGTAACACCGGGGAGCTGTTTTTT.

The V call is TRBV27, the J call TRBJ2-7; 8 nucleotides line up with TRBD1. Germline lookup yields CDR1 MNHEY and CDR2 SMNVEV (reference sequence). J lost 5 bases, V lost 3 bases, and 6 bases had no gene match. This CDR3 region has 14 residues. CDR3: CASSFGGTGNEQYF. CDR3 sequence (DNA): TGTGCCAGCAGTTTTGGGGGGACAGGCAACGAGCAGTACTTC.

The J gene is TRBJ1-5, the V gene TRBV2, with D maybe TRBD1 (5 bases). CDR1 is SNHLY, CDR2 FYNNEI, per germline. V dropped 6 bases and J dropped 4 bases, with 7 bases sitting between them. The CDR3 length is 12 residues. CDR3 coding DNA: TGTGCCAGCAGGACAGATAATCAGCCCCAGCATTTT. Residues: CASRTDNQPQHF.

The chain recombines TRBV18 with TRBJ1-3, with 7 nucleotides matching TRBD1. Trimming took 3 bases from V and 0 from J; bases not matched to a gene: 5. This CDR3 is 16 amino acids long. Germline V gene sequence: CDR1 KGHSH, CDR2 LQKENI. CDR3 protein: CASSPRRDSSGNTIYF. CDR3 DNA sequence: TGTGCCAGCTCACCCCGACGGGACAGCTCTGGAAACACCATATATTTT.

Only a few counts were recorded for this clone. V and J are TRBV3-1 (or the pseudogene TRBV3-2) and TRBJ2-1; TRBD2 matches at 9 bases. This CDR3 is built from 16 residues. Germline lookup yields CDR1 LGHDT and CDR2 YNNKEL (reference sequence). Germline trimming cut 1 base from V and 9 bases from J; bases unmatched to any gene: 10. The DNA of the CDR3 is TGTGCCAGCAGCCAAGGGGACTCGCGGGGGGGCCGTGAGCAGTTCTTC. Its translation is CASSQGDSRGGREQFF.

This sequence joins TRBV2 and TRBJ2-2, with D maybe TRBD2 (6 bases). The germline V gene encodes CDR1 SNHLY and CDR2 FYNNEI. CDR3 length equals 14 residues. The V end lost 6 bases, the J end lost 0 bases, and 8 bases lay between the germline ends. The CDR3 DNA sequence: TGTGCCAGCAGGGGCGGGGCGAACACCGGGGAGCTGTTTTTT. Translating gives CASRGGANTGELFF.

The V and J genes are TRBV10-3 and TRBJ1-5, with D possibly being TRBD1 (5 bases). Germline-derived CDR1 and CDR2 are ENHRY and SYGVKD. Trimming took off 8 bases at V and 4 bases at J, with 12 bases between the two ends. The CDR3 extends over 13 amino acids. CDR3 nucleotide sequence: TGTGCCATCTTGGCAGGGCTTAATCAGCCCCAGCATTTT. Amino acids: CAILAGLNQPQHF.

With regard to this clone: Other DNA sequences in this sample translate to the same CDR3. This sequence joins TRBV24-1 and TRBJ2-5; D perhaps matches TRBD1 (6 bases). Germline CDR1 reads KGHDR; CDR2 reads SFDVKD. Trimming shortened V by 3 bases and J by 2 bases, and 9 bases separated the two germline ends. The CDR3 is made up of 14 amino acids. In nucleotides, the CDR3 is TGTGCCACCAGTGATCCGGGACAACAAGAGACCCAGTACTTC. Translation gives CATSDPGQQETQYF.